Each of the 19 T cell receptor beta chains below was sequenced from the same sample in a study of cytomegalovirus exposure and HLA in healthy donors. The assay was immunoSEQ multiplex PCR, and TCRdb's table has in-frame clones only and misses some. Of 100,000 to 150,000 clones listed, 80% to 90% were seen once; the top ten hold 1% to 1.5%. The sample consisted of PBMCs. All receptors derive from a woman under 30 in good health and CMV-seronegative.

The chain recombines TRBV29-1 with TRBJ1-2, with 11 bases matching TRBD1. Per the germline V gene, CDR1 is SQVTM and CDR2 is ANQGSEA. The CDR3 length is 13 residues. Unmatched junction bases numbered 3, after V lost 6 bases and J lost 3 bases. The CDR3: CSVRTGGDYGYTF. DNA for the CDR3: TGCAGCGTCAGGACAGGGGGCGACTATGGCTACACCTTC.

The chain employs TRBV5-5 and TRBJ1-2; possibly TRBD1 for D (5 bases). V was trimmed by 5 bases and J by 4 bases, leaving 18 bases between them. The germline V gene encodes CDR1 SGHKS and CDR2 YYEKEE (reference sequence). CDR3 size: 15 residues. CDR3 loop: CASRLSDTGFYGYTF. The CDR3 nucleotides read TGTGCCAGCAGGTTGTCGGACACCGGATTCTATGGCTACACCTTC. Combining the CDR3 with reference TRBV5-5 and TRBJ1-2 gives the whole variable domain DAGVTQSPTHLIKTRGQQVTLRCSPISGHKSVSWYQQVLGQGPQFIFQYYEKEERGRGNFPDRFSARQFPNYSSELNVNALLLGDSALYLCASRLSDTGFYGYTFGSGTRLTVV.

The V call is TRBV5-6, the J call TRBJ1-2; D remains unclear. Deletions cut 5 bases from V and 6 bases from J, with 11 bases between. This CDR3 has 12 amino acids. Germline V lookup: CDR1 SGHDT, CDR2 YYEEEE. In DNA form, the CDR3 reads TGTGCCAGCAGTACCCAAGCCGATGGCTACACCTTC. Protein sequence: CASSTQADGYTF.

This clone was seen just once. The CDR3 DNA is TGTGCCAGTAGTTCGCCGACAGGGGCCCCACCTAATGAAAAACTGTTTTTT. Residues: CASSSPTGAPPNEKLFF. The chain recombines TRBV19 with TRBJ1-4, with 8 bases fitting TRBD1. Germline lookup yields CDR1 LNHDA and CDR2 SQIVND (reference sequence). V shed 5 bases and J 3 bases; nucleotides not matched to a gene: 11. This CDR3 has 17 amino acids.

The chain combines TRBV5-1 with TRBJ2-2, with 9 bases aligning to TRBD1. After removal of 6 bases from V and 4 bases from J, the junction contained 19 bases not matched to a gene. The V gene's germline CDR1 is SGHRS and CDR2 YFSETQ. The CDR3 extends over 19 amino acids. The CDR3 protein is CASKGDHQLRDRVTGELFF. The CDR3 DNA reads as TGCGCCAGCAAGGGGGACCACCAACTACGGGACAGGGTCACCGGGGAGCTGTTTTTT.

This clone was recorded only once. V is TRBV5-8 and J is TRBJ2-7; D is possibly TRBD2 (6 bases). The V end was cut by 6 bases, the J end by 3 bases, with 19 bases between. This CDR3 has 15 residues. Germline V gene data show CDR1 as SGHTS and CDR2 as YDEGEE. The CDR3 region is CASTQLAAGYYEQYF. For the CDR3, the DNA is TGTGCCAGCACCCAGCTAGCCGCGGGGTACTACGAGCAGTACTTC.

The chain links TRBV6-1 to TRBJ2-2, with TRBD1 identical over 7 bases. CDR1 is MNHNS and CDR2 is SASEGT in the germline V gene. V dropped 5 bases and J dropped 3; count of bases not matched to a gene: 6. The CDR3 covers 15 residues. CDR3 nucleotide sequence: TGTGCCAGCAGTAACCGACAGGGCTACACCGGGGAGCTGTTTTTT. Its translation is CASSNRQGYTGELFF.

CDR3 region: CASSLAGGATEAFF. In DNA form, the CDR3 reads TGTGCCAGCAGCTTGGCAGGGGGAGCGACTGAAGCTTTCTTT. V usage is TRBV5-6 and J usage is TRBJ1-1, with 7 bases that match TRBD1. After removal of 0 bases from V and 5 bases from J, the junction contained 4 bases not matched to a gene. The CDR3 covers 14 residues. The germline gives CDR1 SGHDT, CDR2 YYEEEE.

This chain links TRBV27 with TRBJ1-5, with D tentatively TRBD1 (6 bases). This CDR3 spans 13 amino acids. The germline gives CDR1 MNHEY, CDR2 SMNVEV (reference sequence). The V end was cut by 6 bases, the J end by 4 bases, with 10 bases between. In DNA form, the CDR3 reads TGTGCCAGCAGCCAAACAGGGAATCAGCCCCAGCATTTT. This sequence encodes CASSQTGNQPQHF.

The V call is TRBV2, the J call TRBJ2-1; D is perhaps TRBD2 (5 bases). In germline, CDR1 is SNHLY, CDR2 FYNNEI. The CDR3 length is 17 residues. V was shortened by 6 bases and J by 2 bases, with 20 bases between the two germline ends. The CDR3 sequence: CASRTLLTRVAYNEQFF. The CDR3, as DNA: TGTGCCAGCAGGACCCTTCTCACTAGAGTCGCCTACAATGAGCAGTTCTTC.

This chain uses TRBV11-2 with TRBJ1-1; D is ambiguous. Trimming took off 5 bases at V and 4 bases at J, with 11 bases between the two ends. This CDR3 has 13 amino acids. Germline V gene lookup returns CDR1 SGHAT and CDR2 FQNNGV. The CDR3 loop reads CASSPMESTEAFF. The CDR3 DNA reads TGTGCCAGCAGCCCAATGGAGTCCACTGAAGCTTTCTTT. Supplemented by reference TRBV11-2 and TRBJ1-1, the full variable domain reads EAGVAQSPRYKIIEKRQSVAFWCNPISGHATLYWYQQILGQGPKLLIQFQNNGVVDDSQLPKDRFSAERLKGVDSTLKIQPAKLEDSAVYLCASSPMESTEAFFGQGTRLTVV.

The V call is TRBV5-6, the J call TRBJ1-2, with D tentatively TRBD1 (6 bases). This CDR3 region has 12 residues. Germline CDR1 is SGHDT and CDR2 is YYEEEE. Trimming cost V 4 bases and J 7 bases, with 11 bases left between them. CDR3 DNA: TGTGCCAGCAGCCAAGGGGGGGGTGGCTACACCTTC. Its protein product is CASSQGGGGYTF.

The chain employs TRBV14 and TRBJ2-7; possibly TRBD2 for D (6 bases). This CDR3 contains 16 residues. The germline gives CDR1 SGHDN, CDR2 FVKESK. Trimming stripped 1 base from V and 3 bases from J, with 16 bases between. This CDR3 reads CASSQGLGLSNYEQYF. CDR3 DNA: TGTGCCAGCAGCCAAGGACTCGGACTATCGAACTACGAGCAGTACTTC.

This chain links TRBV11-2 with TRBJ2-7; 8 bases match TRBD1. Germline CDR1 SGHAT, CDR2 FQNNGV. After removal of 6 bases from V and 4 bases from J, the junction contained 11 bases not matched to a gene. CDR3 size: 15 residues. The CDR3 sequence: CASRNPGQVSYEQYF. CDR3 nucleotide sequence: TGTGCCAGCAGAAACCCGGGACAGGTTTCGTACGAGCAGTACTTC.

This rearrangement joins TRBV5-6 to TRBJ2-7; 7 bases map to TRBD1. Germline CDR1 is SGHDT and CDR2 is YYEEEE. This CDR3 contains 16 residues. After removal of 4 bases from V and 2 bases from J, the junction contained 12 bases not matched to a gene. As DNA, the CDR3 is TGTGCCAGCAGCGATTTTTTTTGGGACAGCACCTACGAGCAGTACTTC. It yields the protein CASSDFFWDSTYEQYF.

V usage is TRBV18 and J usage is TRBJ1-6; D remains unclear. Germline assignment: CDR1 KGHSH and CDR2 LQKENI. The V end was cut by 5 bases, the J end by 2 bases, with 16 bases between. The CDR3 is made up of 17 amino acids. CDR3 nucleotide sequence: TGTGCCAGCTCATCAGGCTTCTGGCAGACCTATAATTCACCCCTCCACTTT. It specifies CASSSGFWQTYNSPLHF.

This clone has at least ten counts. J is TRBJ2-2 and V is TRBV6-4, with 8 nucleotides matching TRBD1. The CDR3 length is 16 residues. V was pared by 0 bases and J by 0 bases, with 0 bases of the junction left unmatched. Germline CDR1 MRHNA, CDR2 SNTAGT. CDR3 sequence (DNA): TGTGCCAGCAGTGACTCGGACAGGGCGAACACCGGGGAGCTGTTTTTT. Its protein is CASSDSDRANTGELFF.

The J gene is TRBJ1-1, the V gene TRBV4-1; a possible D gene is TRBD1 (5 bases). The CDR3 is 17 amino acids. CDR1 and CDR2 from the germline V gene are MGHRA and YSYEKL. V was trimmed by 1 base and J by 4 bases, leaving 19 bases between them. This chain's CDR3 is CASSQANLGGSGTEAFF. CDR3 coding DNA: TGCGCCAGCAGCCAAGCGAATCTCGGGGGGTCGGGCACTGAAGCTTTCTTT.

The genes are TRBV5-1 and TRBJ2-5; TRBD2 aligns across 8 bases. After removal of 3 bases from V and 3 bases from J, the junction contained 10 bases not matched to a gene. CDR1 is SGHRS and CDR2 is YFSETQ in the germline V gene. This CDR3 is built from 16 residues. DNA of the CDR3: TGCGCCAGCAGCTCGCCCCGGGGACTAGGGGAAGAGACCCAGTACTTC. Amino acids: CASSSPRGLGEETQYF.